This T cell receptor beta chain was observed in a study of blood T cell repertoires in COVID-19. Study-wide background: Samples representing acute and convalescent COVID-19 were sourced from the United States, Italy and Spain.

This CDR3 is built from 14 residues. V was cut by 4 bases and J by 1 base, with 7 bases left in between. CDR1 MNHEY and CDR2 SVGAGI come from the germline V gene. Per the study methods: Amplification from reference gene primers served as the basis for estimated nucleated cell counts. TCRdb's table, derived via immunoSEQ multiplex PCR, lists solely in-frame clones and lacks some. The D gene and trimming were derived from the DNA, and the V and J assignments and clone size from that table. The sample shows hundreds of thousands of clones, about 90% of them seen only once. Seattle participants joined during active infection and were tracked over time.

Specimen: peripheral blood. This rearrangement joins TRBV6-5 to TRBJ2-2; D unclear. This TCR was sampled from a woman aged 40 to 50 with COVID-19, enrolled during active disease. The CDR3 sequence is CASSFIGNTGELFF. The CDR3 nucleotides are TGTGCCAGCAGTTTCATCGGGAACACCGGGGAGCTGTTTTTT.